The 17 T cell receptor beta chains below were found in one sample sequenced in a study of T cell responses to AZD1222 COVID-19 vaccine. Sequencing used immunoSEQ multiplex PCR; TCRdb keeps in-frame clones, though not all of them. This sample has about 140,000 clones, with approximately 92% found just once. The input for sequencing was peripheral blood, taken on day 0 of AZD1222 vaccination. Receptor source: an adult in good health.

This rearrangement joins TRBV7-9 to TRBJ1-1; no definite D call. CDR3 size: 13 residues. V lost 3 bases and J lost 4, with 9 bases in between. Germline CDR1 reads SEHNR; CDR2 reads FQNEAQ (reference sequence). The CDR3 here is CASSFNQATEAFF. The CDR3 DNA follows: TGTGCCAGCAGCTTTAATCAGGCCACTGAAGCTTTCTTT.

The V gene is TRBV19, the J gene TRBJ2-1, with 7 bases matching TRBD2. V dropped 0 bases and J dropped 7; count of bases not matched to a gene: 3. The CDR3 has 14 amino acids. Per germline, CDR1 LNHDA and CDR2 SQIVND (reference sequence). As DNA, the CDR3 is TGTGCCAGTAGTATAGAGTGGGGAGGGAATGAGCAGTTCTTC. It specifies CASSIEWGGNEQFF.

CDR3 protein: CALWEGYGYTF. The CDR3 coding sequence is TGTGCCCTTTGGGAGGGATATGGCTACACCTTC. The chain employs TRBV28 and TRBJ1-2; no firm D call. This CDR3 comprises 11 residues. CDR1 is MDHEN and CDR2 is SYDVKM in the germline V gene. The V end lost 11 bases, the J end lost 5 bases, and 12 bases lay between the germline ends.

The chain recombines TRBV9 with TRBJ2-1; 10 bases are shared with TRBD2. There are 15 residues in the CDR3. CDR1 SGDLS and CDR2 YYNGEE come from the germline V gene. J gave up 7 bases and V 0 bases, and 4 bases lay outside the gene matches. CDR3 sequence: CASSVGAGGGNEQFF. As DNA, the CDR3 is TGTGCCAGCAGCGTAGGAGCGGGAGGGGGAAATGAGCAGTTCTTC.

The rearrangement links TRBV7-9 to TRBJ1-1; 8 positions match TRBD1. The CDR3 extends over 15 amino acids. Germline values: CDR1 SEHNR, CDR2 FQNEAQ (reference sequence). The ends lost 5 bases at V and 1 base at J; junction bases unmatched: 6. The DNA of the CDR3 is TGTGCCAGCAGCCTGCTCGGACAGGGGAACACTGAAGCTTTCTTT. It specifies CASSLLGQGNTEAFF.

This chain connects TRBV7-9 to TRBJ1-1; maybe TRBD1 (6 bases). The CDR3 covers 14 residues. The germline V and J ends were trimmed by 8 bases and 0 bases, with 13 bases remaining between them. Germline V lookup: CDR1 SEHNR, CDR2 FQNEAQ (reference sequence). In DNA form, the CDR3 reads TGTGCCAGCGGACTTAACAGGGTGAACACTGAAGCTTTCTTT. It encodes CASGLNRVNTEAFF.

The chain uses TRBV28 and TRBJ1-2, with 9 bases identical to TRBD1. Germline CDR1 is MDHEN and CDR2 is SYDVKM. Germline trimming cut 6 bases from V and 2 bases from J; bases unmatched to any gene: 10. The CDR3 has 16 residues. This chain's CDR3 is CASSLNGGQGNYGYTF. CDR3 DNA: TGTGCCAGCAGCCTTAATGGGGGACAGGGAAACTATGGCTACACCTTC.

V and J are TRBV10-3 and TRBJ2-3; 9 nucleotides match TRBD1. The germline V gene has CDR1 ENHRY and CDR2 SYGVKD. V gave up 9 bases and J gave up 7 bases; unmatched junction bases: 14. CDR3 size: 15 residues. CDR3 residues: CAINPGQGFRNTQYF. CDR3 sequence (DNA): TGTGCCATTAACCCGGGACAGGGATTTAGAAATACGCAGTATTTT.

This clone was seen a single time. The chain has TRBV3-1 (or the pseudogene TRBV3-2) and TRBJ1-1; the D is unclear. CDR1 is LGHDT, CDR2 YNNKEL, per germline (reference sequence). Trimming took 1 base from V and 1 from J, leaving 7 bases between them. The CDR3 has 14 residues. The CDR3 reads CASSQAGGNTEAFF. The CDR3 bases are TGTGCCAGCAGCCAAGCCGGAGGGAACACTGAAGCTTTCTTT.

The V gene is TRBV5-6, the J gene TRBJ2-3, with D unclear. This CDR3 is built from 12 residues. CDR1 is SGHDT and CDR2 is YYEEEE in the germline V gene. The germline V and J ends were trimmed by 7 bases and 6 bases, with 12 bases remaining between them. CDR3 nucleotides: TGTGCCAGCGGAGTAGGTTCGGATACGCAGTATTTT. It translates to CASGVGSDTQYF.

This chain joins TRBV5-1 and TRBJ2-3; D is ambiguous. V gave up 1 base and J gave up 0 bases, with 9 bases separating them. The CDR3 runs 15 residues. Germline assignment: CDR1 SGHRS and CDR2 YFSETQ. The DNA for the CDR3 is TGCGCCAGCAGCTTGTACTACCCTAGCACAGATACGCAGTATTTT. Translating it yields CASSLYYPSTDTQYF.

V usage is TRBV27 and J usage is TRBJ2-7; no clear D. Germline V gene sequence: CDR1 MNHEY, CDR2 SMNVEV (reference sequence). With 8 bases removed from V and 0 bases from J, the gap between germline ends came to 8 bases. This CDR3 is 12 amino acids long. The CDR3 sequence is CASGPSSYEQYF. In DNA form, the CDR3 reads TGTGCCAGCGGTCCTAGCTCCTACGAGCAGTACTTC.

V is TRBV7-3 and J is TRBJ2-1; perhaps TRBD2 as D (6 bases). Trimming took 6 bases from V and 6 from J, leaving 18 bases between them. The CDR3 loop spans 15 amino acids. The germline CDR1 and CDR2 sequences are SGHTA and FQGTGA. CDR3 sequence (DNA): TGTGCCAGCAGTTCGAGGGACTCCTGGGGCAATGAGCAGTTCTTC. Residues: CASSSRDSWGNEQFF.

The chain links TRBV18 to TRBJ2-5; TRBD1 agrees at 9 bases. Germline CDR1 and CDR2: KGHSH and LQKENI. The CDR3 spans 13 residues. The trim removed 3 bases at V and 5 bases at J, leaving 1 base unmatched. CDR3 residues: CASSPGQGETQYF. The CDR3 bases are TGTGCCAGCTCACCGGGACAGGGTGAGACCCAGTACTTC.

The rearrangement links TRBV30 to TRBJ1-5; no reliable D call. Trimming stripped 3 bases from V and 9 bases from J, with 12 bases between. The CDR3 spans 12 residues. The V gene's germline CDR1 is GTSNPN and CDR2 SVGIG (reference sequence). CDR3 sequence (DNA): TGTGCCTGGAGCCCGACCGGTCGGCCCCAGCATTTT. Its protein product is CAWSPTGRPQHF.

The chain is built from TRBV30 and TRBJ2-1; possible D gene TRBD1, 7 bases. The ends were cut back, 3 bases at V and 7 bases at J, with 13 bases in the middle. Per the germline V gene, CDR1 is GTSNPN and CDR2 is SVGIG (reference sequence). CDR3 size: 13 residues. CDR3 sequence: CAWSRGDANEQFF. The CDR3 region has the DNA TGTGCCTGGAGCAGGGGGGATGCGAATGAGCAGTTCTTC.

This rearrangement joins TRBV9 to TRBJ2-1, with 9 nucleotides matching TRBD1. V was pared by 3 bases and J by 10 bases, with 14 bases of the junction left unmatched. This CDR3 is built from 16 residues. CDR1 is SGDLS and CDR2 is YYNGEE in the germline V gene. CDR3: CASSGRTSRTGVEQFF. CDR3 DNA sequence: TGTGCCAGCAGCGGACGTACATCGAGGACAGGGGTCGAGCAGTTCTTC.